The 26 T cell receptor beta chains listed next were all sequenced from one sample in a study of beta chain features in type 1 diabetes (dated by TCRdb to the late 2010s). Results the study describes overall, beyond this receptor: In all four CD4+ subsets, TCRB CDR3 length was moderately but significantly shorter in type 1 diabetes patients.

These receptors' antigens are unknown. Library prep was done by the immunoSEQ multiplex PCR assay. All of the isolated RNA was reverse transcribed with the High Capacity cDNA Reverse Transcription Kit, so expressed TCRB transcripts were sequenced. The table comes from immuneACCESS by way of TCRdb, which keeps in-frame sequences with V and J called. Part of the clones is missing from these tables; in studies checked, under half for an unresolved V gene and the rest for unknown reasons. Across this sample there are roughly 53,000 clones, with about 40% seen only once. The ten top clones hold about 1.5% of the sample. Sequenced input: Tregs from blood. Interpreted using the paper, the cell subset or site label stands for: regulatory CD4+ T cells. These receptors were obtained from a man aged 25-45 years with type 1 diabetes.

The V call is TRBV28, the J call TRBJ2-1; 13 bases align to TRBD2. Germline loops: CDR1 MDHEN, CDR2 SYDVKM. The V and J ends lost 6 bases and 5 bases, in that order; junction bases with no gene match: 7. The CDR3 totals 16 residues. The CDR3 DNA follows: TGTGCCAGCAGACTCCCACTAGCGGGAGGGAACAATGAGCAGTTCTTC. Its protein is CASRLPLAGGNNEQFF.

V usage is TRBV7-3 and J usage is TRBJ1-2; TRBD1 might be the D (5 bases). The CDR3 consists of 14 residues. The ends were cut back, 1 base at V and 5 bases at J, with 11 bases in the middle. The germline V gene encodes CDR1 SGHTA and CDR2 FQGTGA. In nucleotides, the CDR3 is TGTGCCAGCAGCTTAAACTTCGCAGGGTATGGCTACACCTTC. It codes for CASSLNFAGYGYTF.

The J gene is TRBJ1-1, the V gene TRBV10-3; 9 bases align to TRBD1. Germline-derived CDR1 and CDR2 are ENHRY and SYGVKD. Trimming at V came to 2 bases and at J to 4 bases, leaving 5 bases not matched to a gene. CDR3 size: 15 residues. The CDR3 protein is CAISEQPGQGTEAFF. Here the CDR3 DNA reads TGTGCCATCAGTGAGCAACCGGGACAGGGCACTGAAGCTTTCTTT.

This clone appeared a few times. This sequence joins TRBV6-5 and TRBJ2-3; D might be TRBD2 (6 bases). The CDR3 is 14 amino acids. The germline V and J ends were trimmed by 6 bases and 1 base, with 11 bases remaining between them. Germline lookup yields CDR1 MNHEY and CDR2 SVGAGI. CDR3 residues: CASSRGTGTDTQYF. The CDR3 DNA sequence: TGTGCCAGCAGCCGAGGGACTGGCACAGATACGCAGTATTTT.

The chain has TRBV10-3 and TRBJ1-4; D gene unclear. Germline V lookup: CDR1 ENHRY, CDR2 SYGVKD. The CDR3 has 14 residues. V gave up 0 bases and J gave up 8 bases, with 10 bases separating them. Here the CDR3 DNA reads TGTGCCATCAGTGAGTCAGGCGGAGAGGAAAAACTGTTTTTT. Translated: CAISESGGEEKLFF.

This clone was seen more than once but under ten times. The V gene is TRBV6-1, the J gene TRBJ2-7; 7 nucleotides align to TRBD2. Unmatched junction bases numbered 10, after V lost 2 bases and J lost 3 bases. The germline CDR1 and CDR2 sequences are MNHNS and SASEGT. The CDR3 contains 16 residues. The CDR3 region has the DNA TGTGCCAGCAGTGAATTCCGGGGAGGGCCGGACTACGAGCAGTACTTC. Amino acids: CASSEFRGGPDYEQYF.

The rearrangement uses TRBV13 and TRBJ2-7; D is possibly TRBD2 (5 bases). The germline V gene has CDR1 PRHDT and CDR2 FYEKMQ (reference sequence). Trimming took 1 base from V and 6 from J, leaving 10 bases between them. The CDR3 loop spans 13 amino acids. The CDR3 protein is CASSLEVEGEQYF. The CDR3 coding sequence is TGTGCCAGCAGCTTAGAGGTTGAGGGCGAGCAGTACTTC.

This clone was seen only once. This chain uses TRBV5-1 with TRBJ2-7, with TRBD2 identical over 7 bases. V was clipped by 0 bases and J by 0 bases; unmatched bases: 9. The CDR3 has 17 amino acids. The V gene's germline CDR1 is SGHRS and CDR2 YFSETQ. The CDR3 is CASSLGDASGSSYEQYF. In DNA, the CDR3 is TGCGCCAGCAGCTTGGGGGACGCTAGCGGAAGCTCCTACGAGCAGTACTTC. The variable domain in full, completed from reference TRBV5-1 and TRBJ2-7, reads KAGVTQTPRYLIKTRGQQVTLSCSPISGHRSVSWYQQTPGQGLQFLFEYFSETQRNKGNFPGRFSGRQFSNSRSEMNVSTLELGDSALYLCASSLGDASGSSYEQYFGPGTRLTVT.

A few counts support this clone. The chain couples TRBV15 to TRBJ2-3; a weak D match, TRBD1 (5 bases). V was shortened by 1 base and J by 5 bases, with 10 bases between the two germline ends. The CDR3 runs 14 residues. Germline assignment: CDR1 LNHNV and CDR2 YYDKDF (reference sequence). The CDR3, as DNA: TGTGCCACCAGCAGAGCTCAGGGCAGAGATACGCAGTATTTT. Protein: CATSRAQGRDTQYF.

The chain recombines TRBV2 with TRBJ2-1, with a tentative D call TRBD1 (5 bases). V lost 5 bases to trimming and J lost 6 bases, with 11 bases between them. This CDR3 has 13 residues. In germline, CDR1 is SNHLY, CDR2 FYNNEI. In nucleotides, the CDR3 is TGTGCCAGCAGTCGGCAGGGTGCCAATGAGCAGTTCTTC. Its protein product is CASSRQGANEQFF.

This chain links TRBV12-2 with TRBJ1-4. TRBV12-2 is a documented pseudogene. CDR3 size: 16 residues. In DNA, the CDR3 is TGTGCAAGTCGGGCCCTTGCGGGGAGCTGGAATGAAAAACTGTTTTTT. Its protein product is CASRALAGSWNEKLFF.

V usage is TRBV19 and J usage is TRBJ2-5; D may be TRBD2 (6 bases). This CDR3 comprises 17 residues. The V end lost 0 bases, the J end lost 4 bases, and 18 bases lay between the germline ends. Germline V CDR1 and CDR2: LNHDA, SQIVND (reference sequence). CDR3 region: CASSIDGRGVGRETQYF. CDR3 bases: TGTGCCAGTAGTATAGATGGCCGCGGGGTTGGGCGAGAGACCCAGTACTTC.

The chain joins TRBV28 to TRBJ1-5; D is possibly TRBD1 (5 bases). Germline V gene sequence: CDR1 MDHEN, CDR2 SYDVKM. The CDR3 length is 15 residues. With 1 base removed from V and 2 bases from J, the gap between germline ends came to 9 bases. The CDR3 reads CASSLSQDGNQPQHF. DNA of the CDR3: TGTGCCAGCAGTTTATCACAGGATGGCAATCAGCCCCAGCATTTT. The full variable domain, with the rest looked up from reference TRBV28 and TRBJ1-5, is DVKVTQSSRYLVKRTGEKVFLECVQDMDHENMFWYRQDPGLGLRLIYFSYDVKMKEKGDIPEGYSVSREKKERFSLILESASTNQTSMYLCASSLSQDGNQPQHFGDGTRLSIL.

V is TRBV25-1 and J is TRBJ2-3; a weak D match, TRBD2 (6 bases). Trimming shortened V by 2 bases and J by 9 bases, and 18 bases separated the two germline ends. The CDR3 consists of 15 residues. Germline assignment: CDR1 MGHDK and CDR2 SYGVNS. The CDR3 DNA reads as TGTGCCAGCAGTGAAGCCGGGACTCCCGCTGGCACGCAGTATTTT. Its translation: CASSEAGTPAGTQYF.

The chain recombines TRBV7-3 with TRBJ2-1; D unresolved. V lost 5 bases and J lost 4, with 15 bases in between. The CDR3 loop spans 15 amino acids. Germline CDR1 and CDR2: SGHTA and FQGTGA. CDR3 region: CASSRGPDSYNEQFF. The CDR3 nucleotides are TGTGCCAGCAGCCGAGGCCCTGACTCGTACAATGAGCAGTTCTTC. Based on the CDR3 plus reference TRBV7-3 and TRBJ2-1, the full variable domain is GAGVSQTPSNKVTEKGKYVELRCDPISGHTALYWYRQSLGQGPEFLIYFQGTGAADDSGLPNDRFFAVRPEGSVSTLKIQRTERGDSAVYLCASSRGPDSYNEQFFGPGTRLTVL.

The gene calls are TRBV28 and TRBJ1-2, with D possibly matching TRBD1 (6 bases). CDR3 length equals 15 residues. Trimming removed 4 bases at V and 4 bases at J, with 16 bases between. Germline V lookup: CDR1 MDHEN, CDR2 SYDVKM. CDR3 in amino acids: CASSSPGQSVYGYTF. The CDR3 nucleotides read TGTGCCAGCAGTTCCCCAGGACAGTCGGTCTATGGCTACACCTTC.

The chain joins TRBV7-2 to TRBJ2-5; 8 bases match TRBD1. The germline gives CDR1 SGHTA, CDR2 FQGNSA. The CDR3 is 14 residues long. Trimming at V came to 5 bases and at J to 3 bases, leaving 5 bases not matched to a gene. The chain's CDR3 is CASSLQTGEETQYF. CDR3 sequence (DNA): TGTGCCAGCAGCCTCCAGACAGGGGAAGAGACCCAGTACTTC.

The chain carries TRBV7-9 and TRBJ1-2, with D possibly matching TRBD1 (6 bases). The CDR3 has 15 residues. CDR1 SEHNR and CDR2 FQNEAQ come from the germline V gene (reference sequence). Trimming removed 5 bases at V and 8 bases at J, with 21 bases between. DNA for the CDR3: TGTGCCAGCAGCAACATCAGGGGAGCCCCAGGCGGCTACACCTTC. It codes for CASSNIRGAPGGYTF.

V and J are TRBV9 and TRBJ2-7; 9 nucleotides line up with TRBD2. The J segment lost 0 bases and the V segment lost 0 bases, leaving 1 base of the junction unmatched. CDR3 size: 15 residues. Germline V gives CDR1 SGDLS, CDR2 YYNGEE. The CDR3, as DNA: TGTGCCAGCAGCGTAGCTAGCGGGGCCTCCTACGAGCAGTACTTC. This encodes CASSVASGASYEQYF.

V is TRBV5-1 and J is TRBJ2-7, with TRBD2 as a possible D gene (6 bases). With 4 bases removed from V and 3 bases from J, the gap between germline ends came to 11 bases. This CDR3 is built from 13 residues. Looked up from germline, CDR1 is SGHRS and CDR2 is YFSETQ. The CDR3 DNA reads TGCGCCAGCAGCCGGGACTCCTTCTACGAGCAGTACTTC. This codes for CASSRDSFYEQYF.

This clone was detected only a few times. The chain couples TRBV7-2 to TRBJ1-2; TRBD1 is a possible D gene (5 bases). This CDR3 comprises 16 residues. Trimming removed 6 bases at V and 1 base at J, with 18 bases between. Per germline, CDR1 SGHTA and CDR2 FQGNSA. In nucleotides, the CDR3 is TGTGCCAGCAGTCTTGGTCGGGGGACCTTTAACTATGGCTACACCTTC. Its translation: CASSLGRGTFNYGYTF.

V is TRBV13 and J is TRBJ1-2; D is possibly TRBD1 (6 bases). Germline CDR1 is PRHDT and CDR2 is FYEKMQ (reference sequence). Trimming pared 3 bases from V and 2 bases from J, leaving 13 bases between. The CDR3 runs to 15 residues. The CDR3 DNA is TGTGCCAGCAGCTTCAGAACAGGGTGGAACTATGGCTACACCTTC. This encodes CASSFRTGWNYGYTF.

The chain employs TRBV30 and TRBJ2-7; D ambiguous. This CDR3 comprises 11 residues. Germline lookup yields CDR1 GTSNPN and CDR2 SVGIG (reference sequence). Trimming pared 2 bases from V and 2 bases from J, leaving 4 bases between. The CDR3 DNA follows: TGTGCCTGGAGTCAAACCTACGAGCAGTACTTC. Translation: CAWSQTYEQYF.

The J gene is TRBJ2-1, the V gene TRBV7-8; 7 bases line up with TRBD2. The CDR3 has 16 amino acids. Germline trimming cut 3 bases from V and 6 bases from J; bases unmatched to any gene: 11. CDR1 is SGHVS, CDR2 FQNEAQ, per germline. For the CDR3, the DNA is TGTGCCAGCAGCTTTTACGAGCGGGAAACCGCCAATGAGCAGTTCTTC. Residues: CASSFYERETANEQFF.

This clone appeared a few times. The chain employs TRBV30 and TRBJ2-2; tentative D call: TRBD2 (6 bases). Trimming removed 5 bases at V and 3 bases at J, with 13 bases between. Germline V CDR1 and CDR2: GTSNPN, SVGIG (reference sequence). The CDR3 contains 14 residues. CDR3 sequence: CAWERAVYTGELFF. For the CDR3, the DNA is TGTGCCTGGGAGCGGGCGGTGTACACCGGGGAGCTGTTTTTT.

The chain links TRBV27 to TRBJ1-6; D ambiguous. This CDR3 has 15 amino acids. V was pared by 3 bases and J by 10 bases, with 16 bases between. From germline, CDR1 is MNHEY and CDR2 SMNVEV (reference sequence). The CDR3 reads CASSLSLPLRSPLHF. In DNA form, the CDR3 reads TGTGCCAGCAGTTTGTCTCTACCTTTGAGGTCACCCCTCCACTTT.